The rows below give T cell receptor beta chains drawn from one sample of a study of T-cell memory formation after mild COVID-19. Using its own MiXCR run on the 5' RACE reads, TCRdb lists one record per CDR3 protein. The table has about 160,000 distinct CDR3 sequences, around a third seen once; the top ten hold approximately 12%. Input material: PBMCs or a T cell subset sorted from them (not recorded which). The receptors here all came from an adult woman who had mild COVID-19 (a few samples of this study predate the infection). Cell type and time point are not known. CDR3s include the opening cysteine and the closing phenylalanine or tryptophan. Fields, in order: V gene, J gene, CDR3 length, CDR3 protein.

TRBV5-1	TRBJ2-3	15	CASSLASGGSDTQYF
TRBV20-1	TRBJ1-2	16	CSARKDRRGANYGYTF
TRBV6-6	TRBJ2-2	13	CASSYSKNGELFF
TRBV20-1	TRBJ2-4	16	CSARSLAGLAKNIQYF
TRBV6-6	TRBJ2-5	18	CASSYLSPGRGVEETQYF
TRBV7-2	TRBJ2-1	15	CASSSSGSTYNEQFF
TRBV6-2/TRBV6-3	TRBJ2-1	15	CASSSLAGTYNEQFF
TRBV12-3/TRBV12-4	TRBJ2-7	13	CASKMPGQGIFYF
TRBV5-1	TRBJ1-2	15	CASSLPLGQGGGYTF
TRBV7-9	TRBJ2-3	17	CASSQTIAGSTGDTQYF
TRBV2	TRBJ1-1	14	CASSGTGPNTEAFF